This T cell receptor (beta chain) derives from a study of shared T cell receptors in the human thymus. V was clipped by 1 base and J by 1 base; unmatched bases: 3. Germline CDR1 SNHLY, CDR2 FYNNEI. This CDR3 spans 15 amino acids. The method was immunoSEQ multiplex PCR; TCRdb's version includes in-frame clones alone and lacks a portion of them. The sample comprises about 660,000 clones, roughly 86% of which are singletons, and roughly 0.0094% rests with the top ten. This sample was also put to use in a study of human thymus T cells. That source notes: Thymus tissue was removed during corrective cardiac surgery. Across thymic and blood repertoires, the usage of V and J genes appeared to be biased. Related studies found that unrelated individuals share highly overlapping thymic repertoires.

This receptor was obtained from a boy in the first two years of life with a congenital heart defect. The sequencing sample was made of thymocytes. The V gene is TRBV2, the J gene TRBJ1-1, with 7 positions matching TRBD1. The CDR3 spells CASSEVGQKNTEAFF. The DNA of the CDR3 is TGTGCCAGCAGTGAAGTGGGACAGAAGAACACTGAAGCTTTCTTT.